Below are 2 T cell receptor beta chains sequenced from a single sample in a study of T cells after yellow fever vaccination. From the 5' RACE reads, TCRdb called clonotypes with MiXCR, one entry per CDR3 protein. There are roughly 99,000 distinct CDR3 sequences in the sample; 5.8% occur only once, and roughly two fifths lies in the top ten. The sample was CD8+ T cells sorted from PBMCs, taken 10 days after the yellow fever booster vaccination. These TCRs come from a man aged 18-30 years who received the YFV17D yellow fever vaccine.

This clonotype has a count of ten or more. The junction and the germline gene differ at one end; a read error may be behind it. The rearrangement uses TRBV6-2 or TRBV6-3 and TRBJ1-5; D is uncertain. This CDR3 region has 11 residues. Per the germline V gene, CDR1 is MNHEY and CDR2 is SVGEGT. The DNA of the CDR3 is TGTGCCAGCAAAGGCGGAGCACACCCGGATTTT. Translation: CASKGGAHPDF.

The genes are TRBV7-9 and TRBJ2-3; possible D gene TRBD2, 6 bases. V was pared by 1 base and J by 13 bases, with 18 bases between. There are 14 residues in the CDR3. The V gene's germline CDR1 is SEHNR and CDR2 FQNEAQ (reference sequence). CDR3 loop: CASSLGGLGPTKYF. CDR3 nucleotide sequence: TGTGCCAGCAGCTTAGGGGGACTGGGGCCCACTAAGTATTTT.